The T cell receptor beta chain described here comes from a study of Ad26.COV2.S vaccination and SARS-CoV-2 variants. Turning to the study itself: Doses of Ad26.COV2.S were injected into muscle once or twice, 56 days apart.

This table comes from immunoSEQ multiplex PCR, and its TCRdb copy is limited to in-frame clones, with some not included. The table records more than 350,000 clones, about nine tenths of them present only once. General observations from the study: Reportedly, spike-specific CD8+ and CD4+ T cell responses achieved substantial breadth once vaccination had taken place.

About this clone: Its antigen is still unknown.

Treatment meaning: over 15 received Ad26.COV2.S at low or high dose, single or two shots; 5 received placebo; per-sample allocation not given. Sampling was done on day 63 after the first vaccine or placebo injection. Recruitment in Boston yielded a donor of adult age, 18-55 years. An Ad26 vector expressing Wuhan-strain SARS-CoV-2 spike constituted the vaccine. CDR1 and CDR2 from the germline V gene are SGHTA and FQGNSA. The CDR3 is made up of 13 amino acids. The V end was cut by 8 bases, the J end by 3 bases, with 14 bases between. This specimen consisted of peripheral blood, obtained in a trial of Ad26.COV2.S vaccine versus placebo. The chain combines TRBV7-2 with TRBJ2-7; a possible D gene is TRBD2 (5 bases). This TCR was sampled from a person aged 18 to 65 who received the Ad26.COV2.S COVID-19 vaccine or a placebo. The CDR3 DNA reads as TGTGCCAGCGGGCGGACTCGGTTCTACGAGCAGTACTTC. Encoded protein: CASGRTRFYEQYF.